This T cell receptor beta chain was sequenced in a study of blood T cell repertoires in COVID-19. Using immunoSEQ multiplex PCR, the repertoire was profiled, and TCRdb retains in-frame clones only, with some absent. The sample records some 240,000 clones, around 90% being singletons. Per germline, CDR1 LNHDA and CDR2 SQIVND (reference sequence). V shed 5 bases, J shed 7 bases, and the junction held 3 bases outside the gene matches. The CDR3 sequence is 13 residues long. V gene TRBV19 combines with J gene TRBJ1-5; TRBD1 aligns across 9 bases. The source is a man aged 60 to 69 who had recovered from COVID-19. The sequencing input was peripheral blood. The CDR3 loop is CASSGTGGQPQHF. Written as DNA, the CDR3 is TGTGCCAGTAGTGGCACAGGGGGCCAGCCCCAGCATTTT.